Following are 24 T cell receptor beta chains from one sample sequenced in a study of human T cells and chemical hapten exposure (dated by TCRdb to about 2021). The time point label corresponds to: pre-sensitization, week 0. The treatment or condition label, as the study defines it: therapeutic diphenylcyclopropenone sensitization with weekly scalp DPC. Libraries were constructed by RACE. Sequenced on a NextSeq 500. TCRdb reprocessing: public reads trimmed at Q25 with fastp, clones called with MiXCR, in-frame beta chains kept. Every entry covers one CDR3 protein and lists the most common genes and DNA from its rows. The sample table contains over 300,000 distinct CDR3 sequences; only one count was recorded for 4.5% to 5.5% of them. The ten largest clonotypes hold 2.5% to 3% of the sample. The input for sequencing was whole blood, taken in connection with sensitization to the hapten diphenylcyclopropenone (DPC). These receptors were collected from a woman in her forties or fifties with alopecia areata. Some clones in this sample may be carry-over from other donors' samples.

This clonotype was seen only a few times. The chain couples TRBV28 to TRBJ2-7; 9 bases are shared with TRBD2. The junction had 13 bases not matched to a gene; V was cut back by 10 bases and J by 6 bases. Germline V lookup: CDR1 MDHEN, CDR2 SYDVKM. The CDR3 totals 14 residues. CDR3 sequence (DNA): TGTGCCACCTTAGGTTTTAGCGGGAGAAGCGAGCAGTACTTC. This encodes CATLGFSGRSEQYF. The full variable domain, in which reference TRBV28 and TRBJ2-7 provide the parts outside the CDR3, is DVKVTQSSRYLVKRTGEKVFLECVQDMDHENMFWYRQDPGLGLRLIYFSYDVKMKEKGDIPEGYSVSREKKERFSLILESASTNQTSMYLCATLGFSGRSEQYFGPGTRLTVT.

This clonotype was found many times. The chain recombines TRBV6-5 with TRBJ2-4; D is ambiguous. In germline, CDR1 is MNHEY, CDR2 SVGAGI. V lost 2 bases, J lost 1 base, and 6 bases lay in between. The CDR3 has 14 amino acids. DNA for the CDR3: TGTGCCAGCAGTTACAACGGGGCCAAAAACATTCAGTACTTC. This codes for CASSYNGAKNIQYF.

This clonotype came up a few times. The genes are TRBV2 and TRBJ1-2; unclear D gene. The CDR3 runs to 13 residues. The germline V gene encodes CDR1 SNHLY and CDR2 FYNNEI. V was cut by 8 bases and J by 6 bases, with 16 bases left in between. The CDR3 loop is CASGGKGRDGYTF. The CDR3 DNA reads TGTGCCAGCGGAGGCAAAGGGAGGGATGGCTACACCTTC.

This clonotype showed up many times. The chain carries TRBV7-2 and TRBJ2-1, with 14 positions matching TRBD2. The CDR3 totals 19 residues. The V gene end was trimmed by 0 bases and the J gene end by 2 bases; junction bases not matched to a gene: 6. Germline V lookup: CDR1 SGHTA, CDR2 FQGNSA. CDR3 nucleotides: TGTGCCAGCAGCTTAGCGACTAGCGGGAGGGGGGCCACCTACAATGAGCAGTTCTTC. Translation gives CASSLATSGRGATYNEQFF.

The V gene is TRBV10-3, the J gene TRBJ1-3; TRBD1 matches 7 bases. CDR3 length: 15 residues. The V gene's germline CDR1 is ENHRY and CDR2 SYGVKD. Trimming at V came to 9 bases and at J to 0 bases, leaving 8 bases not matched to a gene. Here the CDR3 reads CAISRDRGSGNTIYF. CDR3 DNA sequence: TGTGCCATTTCCCGGGACAGAGGCTCTGGAAACACCATATATTTT.

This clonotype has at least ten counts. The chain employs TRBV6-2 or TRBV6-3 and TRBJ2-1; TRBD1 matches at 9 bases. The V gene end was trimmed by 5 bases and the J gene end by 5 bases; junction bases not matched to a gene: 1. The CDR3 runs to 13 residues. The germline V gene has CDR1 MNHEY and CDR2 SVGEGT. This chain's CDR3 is CASSDRGNNEQFF. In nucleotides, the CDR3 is TGTGCCAGCAGTGACAGGGGGAACAATGAGCAGTTCTTC.

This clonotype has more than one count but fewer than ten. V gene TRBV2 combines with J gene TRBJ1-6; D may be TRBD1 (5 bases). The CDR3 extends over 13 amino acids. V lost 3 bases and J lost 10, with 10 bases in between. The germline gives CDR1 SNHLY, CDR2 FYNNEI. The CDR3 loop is CASSDNWDSPLHF. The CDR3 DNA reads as TGTGCCAGCAGTGATAATTGGGACTCACCCCTCCACTTT.

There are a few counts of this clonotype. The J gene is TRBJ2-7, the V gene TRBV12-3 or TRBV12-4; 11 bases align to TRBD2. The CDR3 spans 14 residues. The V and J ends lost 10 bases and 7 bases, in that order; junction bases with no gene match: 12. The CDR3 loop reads CATTTLAGGDEQYF. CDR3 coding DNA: TGTGCCACTACGACCCTAGCGGGAGGAGATGAGCAGTACTTC.

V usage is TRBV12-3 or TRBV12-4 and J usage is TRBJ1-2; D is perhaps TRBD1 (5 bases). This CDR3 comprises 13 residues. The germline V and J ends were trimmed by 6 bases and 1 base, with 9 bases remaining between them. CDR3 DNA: TGTGCCAGCAGCGACAGATATAACTATGGCTACACCTTC. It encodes CASSDRYNYGYTF.

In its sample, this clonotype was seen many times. CDR3 nucleotide sequence: TGTGCCAGCAGTACAGGGGTAGCGGGACCTAATGAGCAGTTCTTC. The encoded protein is CASSTGVAGPNEQFF. The V and J genes are TRBV28 and TRBJ2-1, with D possibly matching TRBD2 (8 bases). V was clipped by 5 bases and J by 7 bases, with 18 bases between them. This CDR3 is 15 amino acids long. Looked up from germline, CDR1 is MDHEN and CDR2 is SYDVKM.

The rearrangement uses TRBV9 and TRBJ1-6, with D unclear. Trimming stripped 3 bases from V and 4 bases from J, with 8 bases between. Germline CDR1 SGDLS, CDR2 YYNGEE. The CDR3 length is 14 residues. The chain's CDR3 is CASSGVSYNSPLHF. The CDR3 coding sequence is TGTGCCAGCAGCGGAGTCTCATATAATTCACCCCTCCACTTT. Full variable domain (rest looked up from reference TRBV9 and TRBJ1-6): DSGVTQTPKHLITATGQRVTLRCSPRSGDLSVYWYQQSLDQGLQFLIQYYNGEERAKGNILERFSAQQFPDLHSELNLSSLELGDSALYFCASSGVSYNSPLHFGNGTRLTVT.

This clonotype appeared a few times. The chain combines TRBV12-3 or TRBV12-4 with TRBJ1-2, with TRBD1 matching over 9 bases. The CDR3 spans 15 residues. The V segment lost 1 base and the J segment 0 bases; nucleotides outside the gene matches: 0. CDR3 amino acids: CASSLGDRANYGYTF. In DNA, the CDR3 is TGTGCCAGCAGTTTAGGGGACAGGGCTAACTATGGCTACACCTTC.

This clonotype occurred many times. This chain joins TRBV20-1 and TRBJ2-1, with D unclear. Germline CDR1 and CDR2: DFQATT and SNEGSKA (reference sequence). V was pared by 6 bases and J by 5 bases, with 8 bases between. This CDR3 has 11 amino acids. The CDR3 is CSAKSDNEQFF. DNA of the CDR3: TGCAGTGCAAAGAGCGACAATGAGCAGTTCTTC.

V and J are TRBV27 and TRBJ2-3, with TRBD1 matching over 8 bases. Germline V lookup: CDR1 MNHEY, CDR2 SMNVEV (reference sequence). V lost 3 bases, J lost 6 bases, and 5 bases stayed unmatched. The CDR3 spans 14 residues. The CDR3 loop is CASSFTGGMDTQYF. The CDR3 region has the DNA TGTGCCAGCAGTTTTACAGGGGGGATGGATACGCAGTATTTT.

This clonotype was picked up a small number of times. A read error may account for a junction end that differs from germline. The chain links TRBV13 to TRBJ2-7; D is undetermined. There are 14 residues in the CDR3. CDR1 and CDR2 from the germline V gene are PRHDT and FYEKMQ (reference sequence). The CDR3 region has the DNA TGTGCCAGCAGCCTAGGACCCCTCCCCTACGAGCAGTACTTC. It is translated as CASSLGPLPYEQYF.

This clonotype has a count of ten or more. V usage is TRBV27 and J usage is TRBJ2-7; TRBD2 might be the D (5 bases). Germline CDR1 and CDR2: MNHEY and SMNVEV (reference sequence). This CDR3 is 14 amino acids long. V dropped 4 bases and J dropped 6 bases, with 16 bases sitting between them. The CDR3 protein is CASSSAGNVPEQYF. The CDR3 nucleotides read TGTGCCAGCAGTTCCGCCGGGAACGTACCCGAGCAGTACTTC.

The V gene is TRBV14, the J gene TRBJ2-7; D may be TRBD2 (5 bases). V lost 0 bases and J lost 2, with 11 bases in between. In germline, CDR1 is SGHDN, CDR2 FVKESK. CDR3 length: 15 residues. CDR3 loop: CASSQDAGLTYEQYF. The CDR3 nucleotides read TGTGCCAGCAGCCAAGATGCAGGACTTACCTACGAGCAGTACTTC.

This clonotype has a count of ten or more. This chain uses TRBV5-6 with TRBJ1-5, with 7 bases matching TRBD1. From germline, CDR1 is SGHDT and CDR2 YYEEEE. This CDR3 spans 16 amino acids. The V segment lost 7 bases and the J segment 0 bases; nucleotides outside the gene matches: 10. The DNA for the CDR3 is TGTGCCAGCCTAGACAGGGACCGCTCTAGCAATCAGCCCCAGCATTTT. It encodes CASLDRDRSSNQPQHF.

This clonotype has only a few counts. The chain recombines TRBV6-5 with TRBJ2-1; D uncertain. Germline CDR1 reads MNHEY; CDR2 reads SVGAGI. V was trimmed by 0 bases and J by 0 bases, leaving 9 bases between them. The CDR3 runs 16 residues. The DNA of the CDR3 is TGTGCCAGCAGTTACTCCCCGGTTAGCTCCTACAATGAGCAGTTCTTC. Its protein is CASSYSPVSSYNEQFF.

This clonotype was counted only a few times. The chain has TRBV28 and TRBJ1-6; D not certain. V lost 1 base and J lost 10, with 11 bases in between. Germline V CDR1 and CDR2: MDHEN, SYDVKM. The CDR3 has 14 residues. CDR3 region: CASSLSQDVSPLHF. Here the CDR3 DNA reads TGTGCCAGCAGTTTATCCCAAGACGTGTCACCCCTCCACTTT.

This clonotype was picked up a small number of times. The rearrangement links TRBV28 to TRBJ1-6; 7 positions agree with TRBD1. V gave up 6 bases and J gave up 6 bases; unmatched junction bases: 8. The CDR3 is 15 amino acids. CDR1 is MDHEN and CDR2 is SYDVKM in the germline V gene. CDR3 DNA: TGTGCCAGCAGACCCCAAACAGGGGCTAATTCACCCCTCCACTTT. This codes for CASRPQTGANSPLHF.

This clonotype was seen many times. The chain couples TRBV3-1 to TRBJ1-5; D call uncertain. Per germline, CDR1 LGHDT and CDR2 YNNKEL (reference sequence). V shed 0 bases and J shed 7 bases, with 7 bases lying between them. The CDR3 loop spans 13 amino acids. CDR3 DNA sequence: TGTGCCAGCAGCCAAGATCGGTTCCAGCCCCAGCATTTT. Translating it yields CASSQDRFQPQHF.

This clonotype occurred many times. The CDR3 DNA is TGTGCCAGCAGCAAAGCTCGGCCCCACGAGCAGTACTTC. It codes for CASSKARPHEQYF. The chain is built from TRBV21-1 and TRBJ2-7; the table assigns TRBD1, which was not confirmed against the DNA. TRBV21-1 is a pseudogene locus. The CDR3 is made up of 13 amino acids.

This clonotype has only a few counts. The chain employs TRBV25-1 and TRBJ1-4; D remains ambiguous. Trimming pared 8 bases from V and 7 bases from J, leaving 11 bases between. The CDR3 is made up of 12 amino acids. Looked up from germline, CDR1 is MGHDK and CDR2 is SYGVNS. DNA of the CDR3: TGTGCCAGCCATTTCATACGTGAAAAACTGTTTTTT. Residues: CASHFIREKLFF.